A single sample is the source of the 29 T cell receptor beta chains below, sequenced in a study of T cells after yellow fever vaccination (dated by TCRdb to about 2019). The library was prepared using 5' RACE. Instrument on record: Illumina HiSeq 2500. TCRdb's own reprocessing of the public reads used fastp at Q25 and MiXCR and kept productive beta chains. Entries are consolidated by CDR3 protein sequence, retaining the most common genes and DNA. For this sample there are a few hundred thousand distinct CDR3 sequences; more than 8.5% appear just once. Roughly 18% of the sample rests with the top ten. In the paper's terms, the treatment or condition label means: live attenuated yellow fever vaccine strain. The specimen was PBMCs, collected on the day of the first yellow fever vaccination. The receptors stem from a man between 18 and 35 years old who received the YFV17D yellow fever vaccine.

The chain combines TRBV7-9 with TRBJ1-1, with 9 bases matching TRBD1. This CDR3 has 15 residues. V was clipped by 4 bases and J by 1 base; unmatched bases: 4. CDR1 and CDR2 from the germline V gene are SEHNR and FQNEAQ (reference sequence). The CDR3 DNA sequence: TGTGCCAGCAGCTCGAGGGGACAGGGGAACACTGAAGCTTTCTTT. Translation: CASSSRGQGNTEAFF.

This clonotype was counted a few times. V is TRBV5-1 and J is TRBJ1-2; D perhaps matches TRBD1 (5 bases). The CDR3 runs to 16 residues. Trimming shortened V by 0 bases and J by 3 bases, and 15 bases separated the two germline ends. The germline gives CDR1 SGHRS, CDR2 YFSETQ. As DNA, the CDR3 is TGCGCCAGCAGCTTGGGCCAATCCGGGACGGACTATGGCTACACCTTC. Its translation: CASSLGQSGTDYGYTF.

This clonotype was picked up a small number of times. V is TRBV5-5 and J is TRBJ2-5; D is perhaps TRBD1 or TRBD2 (6 bases each). CDR3 size: 16 residues. Trimming stripped 3 bases from V and 5 bases from J, with 20 bases between. Looked up from germline, CDR1 is SGHKS and CDR2 is YYEKEE (reference sequence). The CDR3 loop is CASSSRGRYDGETQYF. CDR3 bases: TGTGCCAGCAGCTCCCGGGGGCGCTATGATGGGGAGACCCAGTACTTC.

The chain couples TRBV5-6 to TRBJ1-1; 7 bases are shared with TRBD1. The CDR3 contains 13 residues. Looked up from germline, CDR1 is SGHDT and CDR2 is YYEEEE. Germline trimming cut 4 bases from V and 8 bases from J; bases unmatched to any gene: 8. This CDR3 is CASSRDRKSEAFF. DNA of the CDR3: TGTGCCAGCAGCCGGGACAGAAAATCAGAAGCTTTCTTT.

This clonotype was found a few times. The chain uses TRBV6-2 or TRBV6-3 and TRBJ1-5, with D perhaps TRBD1 (6 bases). Germline assignment: CDR1 MNHEY and CDR2 SVGEGT. V dropped 7 bases and J dropped 4 bases, with 11 bases sitting between them. The CDR3 has 13 amino acids. In nucleotides, the CDR3 is TGTGCCAGCACCACAGGGTGGAATCAGCCCCAGCATTTT. Its protein is CASTTGWNQPQHF.

The chain employs TRBV19 and TRBJ2-4; 10 nucleotides agree with TRBD1. The CDR3 extends over 15 amino acids. The germline V gene has CDR1 LNHDA and CDR2 SQIVND (reference sequence). Trimming took 7 bases from V and 8 from J; bases not matched to a gene: 11. The CDR3, as DNA: TGTGCCAGTACTCCAGACAGGGGGCGGGAGTACATTCAGTACTTC. Translating gives CASTPDRGREYIQYF.

This clonotype was found a few times. The chain carries TRBV19 and TRBJ2-2; D not certain. The CDR3 is 12 amino acids. Trimming removed 7 bases from V and 4 bases from J, with 7 bases in between. Germline V gene sequence: CDR1 LNHDA, CDR2 SQIVND (reference sequence). CDR3 region: CASTAVTGELFF. In DNA, the CDR3 is TGTGCCAGTACGGCGGTCACCGGGGAGCTGTTTTTT. The variable domain in full, with the rest retrieved from reference TRBV19 and TRBJ2-2, is DGGITQSPKYLFRKEGQNVTLSCEQNLNHDAMYWYRQDPGQGLRLIYYSQIVNDFQKGDIAEGYSVSREKKESFPLTVTSAQKNPTAFYLCASTAVTGELFFGEGSRLTVL.

The chain couples TRBV19 to TRBJ2-5; D call uncertain. V gave up 9 bases and J gave up 4 bases, with 18 bases separating them. CDR3 size: 14 residues. Germline lookup yields CDR1 LNHDA and CDR2 SQIVND (reference sequence). CDR3 region: CASALRVPGETQYF. CDR3 coding DNA: TGTGCCAGCGCCCTCCGGGTCCCCGGAGAGACCCAGTACTTC.

CDR3 residues: CASSPRDGYTF. CDR3 nucleotide sequence: TGTGCCAGCAGTCCCCGTGACGGCTACACCTTC. V usage is TRBV28 and J usage is TRBJ1-2; D ambiguous. Between the trimmed V and J ends, which lost 5 bases and 8 bases, there was a span of 9 bases. This CDR3 comprises 11 residues. Germline values: CDR1 MDHEN, CDR2 SYDVKM.

This clonotype occurred a few times. The rearrangement joins TRBV5-1 to TRBJ1-1; D gene unclear. The CDR3 length is 13 residues. CDR1 is SGHRS, CDR2 YFSETQ, per germline. V shed 0 bases and J shed 8 bases, with 11 bases lying between them. CDR3 nucleotides: TGCGCCAGCAGCTTGGATCCGCCGGGCGAAGCTTTCTTT. Encoded protein: CASSLDPPGEAFF.

This clonotype has only a few counts. The chain combines TRBV5-6 with TRBJ1-1, with no clear D. Germline V gene data show CDR1 as SGHDT and CDR2 as YYEEEE. The CDR3 covers 12 residues. Trimming removed 4 bases at V and 7 bases at J, with 11 bases between. DNA of the CDR3: TGTGCCAGCAGCGTATCACTGGGTGAAGCTTTCTTT. Translated: CASSVSLGEAFF.

This clonotype was seen a single time. The V gene is TRBV7-2, the J gene TRBJ1-5; 10 bases line up with TRBD1. Unmatched junction bases numbered 3, after V lost 4 bases and J lost 9 bases. The length of the CDR3 is 13 residues. The germline gives CDR1 SGHTA, CDR2 FQGNSA. DNA of the CDR3: TGTGCCAGCAGCTGGGACAGGGGTGGGCCCCAGCATTTT. Translating gives CASSWDRGGPQHF.

Turning to this clonotype: This may be a read error: a much more frequent sequence differs by one nucleotide. V and J are TRBV20-1 and TRBJ2-1, with 13 bases lining up with TRBD2. Germline-derived CDR1 and CDR2 are DFQATT and SNEGSKA (reference sequence). The CDR3 runs 16 residues. The CDR3 coding sequence is TGCTGTGCTGACCCCACTAGCGGGGGGGTCTACAATGAGCAGTTCTTC. Residues: CCADPTSGGVYNEQFF.

Details on this clonotype: A much larger clone lies a single base off, so this may be a read error. This sequence joins TRBV3-1 and TRBJ1-1; no reliable D call. The CDR3 extends over 14 amino acids. Germline CDR1 and CDR2: LGHDT and YNNKEL (reference sequence). For the CDR3, the DNA is TGTGCCTGCAGTTTAAGTCAGTTGAACACTGAAGCTTTCTTT. Its translation is CACSLSQLNTEAFF.

A few counts support this clonotype. The J gene is TRBJ2-5, the V gene TRBV7-8, with D hard to call. The germline V gene encodes CDR1 SGHVS and CDR2 FQNEAQ. The CDR3 covers 12 residues. The V and J ends lost 3 bases and 5 bases respectively, with 7 bases between them. CDR3 in DNA: TGTGCCAGCAGCTTTTTAATGGAGACCCAGTACTTC. It codes for CASSFLMETQYF.

The CDR3 nucleotides are TGTGCCAGCTCACCCCGGGCCCCCGGTGAAAAACTGTTTTTT. Its protein is CASSPRAPGEKLFF. The chain uses TRBV18 and TRBJ1-4, with D uncertain. The CDR3 length is 14 residues. V was cut by 3 bases and J by 7 bases, with 12 bases left in between. Germline values: CDR1 KGHSH, CDR2 LQKENI.

This clonotype was seen at least ten times. The gene calls are TRBV2 and TRBJ2-5; 10 nucleotides align to TRBD2. The CDR3 totals 15 residues. Germline CDR1 SNHLY, CDR2 FYNNEI. With V trimmed by 6 bases and J by 5 bases, 9 bases remained unmatched. CDR3 DNA sequence: TGTGCCAGCAGAGCGGGGGGGCGTGGAGGGGAGACCCAGTACTTC. Encoded protein: CASRAGGRGGETQYF.

This clonotype was recorded many times. In DNA form, the CDR3 reads TGCAGTGCTAGGAGTTGGACGGGGACCTACGAGCAGTACGTC. Translating it yields CSARSWTGTYEQYV. The rearrangement links TRBV20-1 to TRBJ2-7; a weak D match, TRBD2 (5 bases). Between the trimmed V and J ends, which lost 3 bases and 2 bases, there was a span of 14 bases. Germline V lookup: CDR1 DFQATT, CDR2 SNEGSKA (reference sequence). The CDR3 has 14 amino acids.

The table lists this clonotype with many counts. CDR3 DNA sequence: TGTGCCAGCAGCCAAGATCTTACTAGCGGGGGGCGGACCCAGTACTTC. Translating gives CASSQDLTSGGRTQYF. V is TRBV3-1 and J is TRBJ2-5; 12 positions match TRBD2. The length of the CDR3 is 16 residues. Per the germline V gene, CDR1 is LGHDT and CDR2 is YNNKEL (reference sequence). The junction had 6 bases not matched to a gene; V was cut back by 0 bases and J by 7 bases.

J is TRBJ2-7 and V is TRBV4-3; TRBD2 is a possible D gene (5 bases). This CDR3 has 13 amino acids. V was pared by 2 bases and J by 7 bases, with 12 bases between. The V gene's germline CDR1 is LGHNA and CDR2 YSLEER. CDR3: CASSQIAGGEQYV. As DNA, the CDR3 is TGCGCCAGCAGCCAAATTGCGGGCGGAGAGCAGTACGTC.

This clonotype was seen more than once but under ten times. This sequence joins TRBV4-3 and TRBJ2-3, with 7 bases that match TRBD2. The germline gives CDR1 LGHNA, CDR2 YSLEER. The V and J ends lost 0 bases and 8 bases, in that order; junction bases with no gene match: 14. This CDR3 has 17 amino acids. The CDR3: CASSQDPTGGPGGTQYF. CDR3 nucleotide sequence: TGCGCCAGCAGCCAAGACCCGACTGGCGGACCGGGGGGTACGCAGTATTTT.

The V and J genes are TRBV7-2 and TRBJ2-1; 8 bases map to TRBD1. J gave up 6 bases and V 5 bases, and 3 bases lay outside the gene matches. Looked up from germline, CDR1 is SGHTA and CDR2 is FQGNSA. This CDR3 region has 13 residues. The chain's CDR3 is CASSPQGVNEQFF. As DNA, the CDR3 is TGTGCCAGCAGCCCACAGGGGGTCAATGAGCAGTTCTTC.

The table lists this clonotype with a few counts. The genes are TRBV4-2 and TRBJ1-5; maybe TRBD1 (5 bases). Per germline, CDR1 LGHNA and CDR2 YNFKEQ. V was shortened by 0 bases and J by 6 bases, with 12 bases between the two germline ends. The CDR3 totals 15 residues. The CDR3 spells CASSQDLGGGQPQHF. The CDR3 coding sequence is TGTGCCAGCAGCCAAGATCTTGGCGGGGGTCAGCCCCAGCATTTT.

There are a few counts of this clonotype. This chain links TRBV18 with TRBJ2-7; D possibly corresponds to TRBD1 (6 bases). This CDR3 is built from 12 residues. The germline gives CDR1 KGHSH, CDR2 LQKENI. The V end lost 5 bases, the J end lost 4 bases, and 9 bases lay between the germline ends. The CDR3 protein is CASSTDSYEQYF. The CDR3 region has the DNA TGTGCCAGCTCAACGGACAGTTACGAGCAGTACTTC.

This clonotype was detected a few times. The chain carries TRBV19 and TRBJ2-1; 7 nucleotides agree with TRBD1. Germline V lookup: CDR1 LNHDA, CDR2 SQIVND (reference sequence). J gave up 0 bases and V 5 bases, and 10 bases lay outside the gene matches. The CDR3 has 17 residues. The CDR3 DNA follows: TGTGCCAGTAGTCCACAGGGGTCCGTCACCTCCTACAATGAGCAGTTCTTC. Protein product: CASSPQGSVTSYNEQFF.

This clonotype has only a few counts. In DNA form, the CDR3 reads TGTGCCAGCAGTTACGGCCGGACGGGGGAGCAGTACGTC. Encoded protein: CASSYGRTGEQYV. The V gene is TRBV6-5, the J gene TRBJ2-7; weak D call: TRBD2 (5 bases). CDR1 is MNHEY and CDR2 is SVGAGI in the germline V gene. V shed 2 bases and J shed 7 bases, with 12 bases lying between them. The CDR3 loop spans 13 amino acids.

In this sample, this clonotype turned up a few times. The chain is built from TRBV12-5 and TRBJ1-5; a weak D match, TRBD1 (6 bases). The V gene lost 7 bases and the J gene lost 6 bases, with 13 bases spanning the gap. Germline assignment: CDR1 LGHNT and CDR2 FRNRAP. This CDR3 has 13 residues. The CDR3 DNA is TGTGCTAGTGCCTTAGGGGGTTCTCAGCCCCAGCATTTT. Protein sequence: CASALGGSQPQHF. Full variable domain (rest looked up from reference TRBV12-5 and TRBJ1-5): DARVTQTPRHKVTEMGQEVTMRCQPILGHNTVFWYRQTMMQGLELLAYFRNRAPLDDSGMPKDRFSAEMPDATLATLKIQPSEPRDSAVYFCASALGGSQPQHFGDGTRLSIL.

V usage is TRBV5-5 and J usage is TRBJ2-7; 15 nucleotides line up with TRBD2. V lost 3 bases to trimming and J lost 4 bases; unmatched junction nucleotides: 5. CDR3 size: 16 residues. CDR1 SGHKS and CDR2 YYEKEE come from the germline V gene (reference sequence). CDR3 loop: CASSWTSGGGWYEQYF. DNA for the CDR3: TGTGCCAGCAGCTGGACTAGCGGGGGGGGTTGGTACGAGCAGTACTTC.

This clonotype was recorded only once. The genes are TRBV5-4 and TRBJ2-3; D gene unclear. The germline V and J ends were trimmed by 4 bases and 4 bases, with 13 bases remaining between them. Germline assignment: CDR1 SGHNT and CDR2 YYREEE (reference sequence). This CDR3 comprises 14 residues. CDR3 coding DNA: TGTGCCAGCAGCGGATCTAGAGCAGCAGATACGCAGTATTTT. It is translated as CASSGSRAADTQYF.